The source of this T cell receptor (beta chain) is a study of T cells after yellow fever vaccination. Notes on the study in general: Post-booster samples contained most primary-vaccination clones (just under 98% CD4, roughly 88% CD8). Repertoires sorted by FACS could include abundant clonotypes that are contaminants from the bulk population. At day 0, almost all vaccine-responding clonotypes escaped detection in the sorted memory subsets.

TCRdb processed the 5' RACE reads anew with MiXCR; each CDR3 protein has one entry. This table holds about 50,000 distinct CDR3 sequences, about 5.2% found once. The CDR3 is made up of 14 amino acids. The V end was cut by 5 bases, the J end by 4 bases, with 12 bases between. Germline V gives CDR1 SGDLS, CDR2 YYNGEE. Sample: PBMCs, either bulk or a sorted T-cell subset (CD4+, CD8+, memory, or dextramer-sorted; not recorded which), taken on the day of the yellow fever booster vaccination. The sequence was obtained from a man between 18 and 35 years old who received the YFV17D yellow fever vaccine. The gene calls are TRBV9 and TRBJ2-2; tentative D call: TRBD1 (6 bases). CDR3 residues: CASRTGLGTGELFF. Written as DNA, the CDR3 is TGTGCCAGCAGAACAGGGCTGGGCACCGGGGAGCTGTTTTTT.